This TCR beta chain was identified during a study of T cell changes during pregnancy in multiple sclerosis. Trimming stripped 2 bases from V and 7 bases from J, with 6 bases between. Germline V lookup: CDR1 MDHEN, CDR2 SYDVKM. CDR3 length equals 13 residues. Using immunoSEQ multiplex PCR, the repertoire was profiled, and TCRdb retains in-frame clones only, with some absent. The table lists tens of thousands of clones, about 90% of them singletons. This chain joins TRBV28 and TRBJ1-6; D not certain. The clonotype comes from a female donor in good health, enrolled as a control in a pregnancy study. The sequencing used peripheral blood, collected in the third trimester of pregnancy. The chain's CDR3 is CASSLTPNSPLHF. The CDR3 DNA reads as TGTGCCAGCAGTTTAACTCCCAATTCACCCCTCCACTTT.